This T cell receptor beta chain derives from a study of cytomegalovirus exposure and HLA in healthy donors. CDR1 is SGHRS and CDR2 is YFSETQ in the germline V gene. This CDR3 spans 13 amino acids. Trimming shortened V by 5 bases and J by 8 bases, and 16 bases separated the two germline ends. On this clone itself: Its antigen is not identified.

Broader study findings: V segments that were indistinguishable, TRBV6-2 and TRBV6-3 among them, were omitted from analysis.

Primers for the PCR totalled 60 Vbeta and 13 Jbeta. Profiled with immunoSEQ multiplex PCR; TCRdb holds only in-frame clones, not every one. The table lists around 40,000 clones, around 77% of them singletons. The J gene is TRBJ1-2, the V gene TRBV5-1; no definite D call. The receptor comes from a man between 25 and 39 years old in good health and CMV-seronegative. Sequencing was performed on PBMCs. The CDR3 spells CASRTENKVGYTF. The CDR3 nucleotides are TGCGCCAGCAGAACAGAGAACAAAGTCGGCTACACCTTC.